What follows is one T cell receptor (beta chain) and its context. The V and J ends lost 5 bases and 6 bases, in that order; junction bases with no gene match: 7. This CDR3 is built from 14 residues. Germline V lookup: CDR1 SGHVS, CDR2 FQNEAQ. Assay: immunoSEQ multiplex PCR; the TCRdb copy retains only in-frame clones and omits some. The sample shows around 200,000 clones, about four fifths of them seen only once. The sample belongs to a study of cytomegalovirus exposure and HLA in healthy donors. The chain has TRBV7-8 and TRBJ1-2, with 9 bases lining up with TRBD1. The material sequenced was PBMCs. This receptor was taken from a woman under 30 in good health and CMV-seropositive. The CDR3 loop is CASSARTGEDGYTF. CDR3 nucleotide sequence: TGTGCCAGCAGCGCCCGGACAGGGGAGGATGGCTACACCTTC.